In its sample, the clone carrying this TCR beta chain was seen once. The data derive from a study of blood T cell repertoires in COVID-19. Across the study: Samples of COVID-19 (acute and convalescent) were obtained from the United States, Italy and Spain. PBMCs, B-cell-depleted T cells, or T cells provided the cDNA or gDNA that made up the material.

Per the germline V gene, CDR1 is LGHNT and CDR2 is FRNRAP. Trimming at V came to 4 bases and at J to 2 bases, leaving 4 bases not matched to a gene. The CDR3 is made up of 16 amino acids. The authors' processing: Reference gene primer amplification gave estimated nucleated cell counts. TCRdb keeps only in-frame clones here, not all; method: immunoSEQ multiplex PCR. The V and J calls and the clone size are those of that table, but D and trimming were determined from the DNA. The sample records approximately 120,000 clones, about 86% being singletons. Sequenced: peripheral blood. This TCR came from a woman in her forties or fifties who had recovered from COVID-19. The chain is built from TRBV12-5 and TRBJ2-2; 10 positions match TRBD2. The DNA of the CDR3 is TGTGCTAGTGGTTCATGGACTAGCGGTAACACCGGGGAGCTGTTTTTT. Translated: CASGSWTSGNTGELFF.